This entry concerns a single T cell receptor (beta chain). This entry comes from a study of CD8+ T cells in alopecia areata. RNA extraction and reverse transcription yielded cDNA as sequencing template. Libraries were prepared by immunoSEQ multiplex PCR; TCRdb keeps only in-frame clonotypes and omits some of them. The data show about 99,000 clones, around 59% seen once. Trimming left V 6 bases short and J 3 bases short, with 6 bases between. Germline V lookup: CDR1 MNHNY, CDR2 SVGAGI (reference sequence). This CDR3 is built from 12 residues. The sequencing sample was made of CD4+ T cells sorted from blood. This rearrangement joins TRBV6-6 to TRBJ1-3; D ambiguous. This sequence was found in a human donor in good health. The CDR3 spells CASRMSGNTIYF. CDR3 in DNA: TGTGCCAGCAGGATGAGTGGAAACACCATATATTTT.